The T cell receptor (beta chain) described here comes from a study of T cell responses to AZD1222 COVID-19 vaccine. Study background: Pooling of second doses given at about 4 or about 12 weeks was done. Findings and limits, study-wide: Along spike, vaccine-associated CD4 TCRs were found throughout, with dominance at 160-218 and 743-854.

V lost 6 bases, J lost 12 bases, and 15 bases lay in between. This CDR3 has 12 amino acids. Note on this clone: What it binds is not known.

The data were produced by immunoSEQ multiplex PCR, yet TCRdb's version contains in-frame clones alone and is incomplete. The sample lists under 140,000 clones; 81% were seen once. V is TRBV12-3 or TRBV12-4 and J is TRBJ1-5; D unresolved. Sample: peripheral blood, taken on day 0 of AZD1222 vaccination. This clonotype was sampled from an adult in good health. CDR3 sequence: CASSKDGWVQHF. CDR3 nucleotide sequence: TGTGCCAGCAGCAAGGACGGATGGGTCCAGCATTTT.